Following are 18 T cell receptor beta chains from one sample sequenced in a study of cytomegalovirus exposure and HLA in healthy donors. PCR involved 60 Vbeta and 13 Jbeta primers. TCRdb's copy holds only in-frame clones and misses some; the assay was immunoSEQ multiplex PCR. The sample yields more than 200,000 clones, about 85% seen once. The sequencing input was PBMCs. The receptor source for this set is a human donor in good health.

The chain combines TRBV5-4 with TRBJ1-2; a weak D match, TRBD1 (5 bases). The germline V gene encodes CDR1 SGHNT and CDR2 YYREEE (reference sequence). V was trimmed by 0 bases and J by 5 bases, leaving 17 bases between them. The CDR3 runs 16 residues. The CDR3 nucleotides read TGTGCCAGCAGCTTGGGCGGGCGGGGCGATGATTATGGCTACACCTTC. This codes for CASSLGGRGDDYGYTF.

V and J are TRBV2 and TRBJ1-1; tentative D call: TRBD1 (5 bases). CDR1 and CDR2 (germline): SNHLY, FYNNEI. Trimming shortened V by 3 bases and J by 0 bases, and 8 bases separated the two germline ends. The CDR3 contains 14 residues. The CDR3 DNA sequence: TGTGCCAGCAGTGAGGACAAAATGAACACTGAAGCTTTCTTT. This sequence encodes CASSEDKMNTEAFF. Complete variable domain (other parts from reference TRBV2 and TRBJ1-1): EPEVTQTPSHQVTQMGQEVILRCVPISNHLYFYWYRQILGQKVEFLVSFYNNEISEKSEIFDDQFSVERPDGSNFTLKIRSTKLEDSAMYFCASSEDKMNTEAFFGQGTRLTVV.

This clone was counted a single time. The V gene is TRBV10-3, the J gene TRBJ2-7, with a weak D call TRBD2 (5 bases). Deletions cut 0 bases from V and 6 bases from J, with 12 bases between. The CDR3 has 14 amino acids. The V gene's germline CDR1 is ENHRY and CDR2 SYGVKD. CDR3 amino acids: CAISESAFRGEQYF. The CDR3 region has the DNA TGTGCCATCAGTGAGTCAGCCTTCCGGGGCGAGCAGTACTTC.

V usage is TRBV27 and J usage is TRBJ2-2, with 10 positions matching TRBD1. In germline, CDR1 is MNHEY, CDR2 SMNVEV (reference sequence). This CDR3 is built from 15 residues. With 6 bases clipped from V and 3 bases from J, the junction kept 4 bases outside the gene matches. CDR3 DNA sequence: TGTGCCAGCAGGAGGACAGGGGGATACACCGGGGAGCTGTTTTTT. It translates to CASRRTGGYTGELFF.

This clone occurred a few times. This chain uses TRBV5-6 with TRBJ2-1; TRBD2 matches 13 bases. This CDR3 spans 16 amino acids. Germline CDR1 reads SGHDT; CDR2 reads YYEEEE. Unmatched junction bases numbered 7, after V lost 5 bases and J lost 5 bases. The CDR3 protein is CASSRWTSGSHNEQFF. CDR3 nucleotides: TGTGCCAGCAGTCGATGGACTAGCGGGAGTCACAATGAGCAGTTCTTC.

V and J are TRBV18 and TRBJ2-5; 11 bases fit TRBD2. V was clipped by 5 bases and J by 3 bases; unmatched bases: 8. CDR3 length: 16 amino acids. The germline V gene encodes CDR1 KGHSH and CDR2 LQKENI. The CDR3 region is CASSTALAGDKETQYF. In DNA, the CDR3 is TGTGCCAGCTCAACGGCACTAGCGGGAGATAAAGAGACCCAGTACTTC.

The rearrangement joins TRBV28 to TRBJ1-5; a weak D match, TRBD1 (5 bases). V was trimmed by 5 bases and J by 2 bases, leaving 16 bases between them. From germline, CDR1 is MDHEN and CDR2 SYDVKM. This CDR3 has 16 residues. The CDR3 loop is CASSLSSRAGNQPQHF. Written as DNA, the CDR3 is TGTGCCAGCAGTCTTTCGTCCAGGGCTGGCAATCAGCCCCAGCATTTT.

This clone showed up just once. The CDR3: CASSHRTSGKYNEQFF. The CDR3 coding sequence is TGTGCCAGCAGCCACAGGACTAGCGGGAAATACAATGAGCAGTTCTTC. The chain recombines TRBV7-3 with TRBJ2-1, with TRBD2 matching 12 bases. With V trimmed by 5 bases and J by 4 bases, 6 bases remained unmatched. The CDR3 sequence is 16 residues long. CDR1 and CDR2 from the germline V gene are SGHTA and FQGTGA.

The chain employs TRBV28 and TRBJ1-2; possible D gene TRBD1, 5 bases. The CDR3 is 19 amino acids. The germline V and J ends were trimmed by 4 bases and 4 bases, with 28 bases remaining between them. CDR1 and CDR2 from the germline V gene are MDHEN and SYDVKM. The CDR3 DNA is TGTGCCAGCAGTTCCCCGACCGGGGGGACTCTTCCCGACTTCTATGGCTACACCTTC. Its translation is CASSSPTGGTLPDFYGYTF.

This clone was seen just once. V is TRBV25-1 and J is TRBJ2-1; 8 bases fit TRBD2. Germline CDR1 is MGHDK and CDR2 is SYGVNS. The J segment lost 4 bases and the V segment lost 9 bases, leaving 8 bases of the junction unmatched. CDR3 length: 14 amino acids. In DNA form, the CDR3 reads TGTGCCAGTTCAATTAGCGGGAATTACAATGAGCAGTTCTTC. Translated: CASSISGNYNEQFF.

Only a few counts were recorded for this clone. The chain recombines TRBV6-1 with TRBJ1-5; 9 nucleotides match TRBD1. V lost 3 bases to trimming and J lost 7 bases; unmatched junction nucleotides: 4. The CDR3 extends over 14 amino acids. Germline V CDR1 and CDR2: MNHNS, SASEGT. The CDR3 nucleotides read TGTGCCAGCAGTGAGGGACAGGGCGGACAGCCCCAGCATTTT. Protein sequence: CASSEGQGGQPQHF.

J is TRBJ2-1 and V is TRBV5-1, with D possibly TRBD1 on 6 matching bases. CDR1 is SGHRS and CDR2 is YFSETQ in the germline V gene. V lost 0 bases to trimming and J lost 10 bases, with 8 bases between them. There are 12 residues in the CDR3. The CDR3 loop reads CASSLGGQEQFF. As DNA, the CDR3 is TGCGCCAGCAGCTTGGGGGGGCAAGAGCAGTTCTTC. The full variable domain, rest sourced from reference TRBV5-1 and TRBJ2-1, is KAGVTQTPRYLIKTRGQQVTLSCSPISGHRSVSWYQQTPGQGLQFLFEYFSETQRNKGNFPGRFSGRQFSNSRSEMNVSTLELGDSALYLCASSLGGQEQFFGPGTRLTVL.

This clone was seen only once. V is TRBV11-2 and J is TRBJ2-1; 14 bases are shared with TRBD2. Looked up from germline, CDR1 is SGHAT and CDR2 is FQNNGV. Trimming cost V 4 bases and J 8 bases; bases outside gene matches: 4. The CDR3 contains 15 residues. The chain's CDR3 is CASSWGTSGSYEQFF. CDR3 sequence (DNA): TGTGCCAGCAGCTGGGGGACTAGCGGGAGCTATGAGCAGTTCTTC. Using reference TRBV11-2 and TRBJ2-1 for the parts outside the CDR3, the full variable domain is EAGVAQSPRYKIIEKRQSVAFWCNPISGHATLYWYQQILGQGPKLLIQFQNNGVVDDSQLPKDRFSAERLKGVDSTLKIQPAKLEDSAVYLCASSWGTSGSYEQFFGPGTRLTVL.

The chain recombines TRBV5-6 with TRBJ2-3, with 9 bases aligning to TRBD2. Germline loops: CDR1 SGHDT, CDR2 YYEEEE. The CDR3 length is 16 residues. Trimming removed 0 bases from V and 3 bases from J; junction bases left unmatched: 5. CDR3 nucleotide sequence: TGTGCCAGCAGCTTGGGCAGCGGGAGGAAGACAGATACGCAGTATTTT. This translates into CASSLGSGRKTDTQYF.

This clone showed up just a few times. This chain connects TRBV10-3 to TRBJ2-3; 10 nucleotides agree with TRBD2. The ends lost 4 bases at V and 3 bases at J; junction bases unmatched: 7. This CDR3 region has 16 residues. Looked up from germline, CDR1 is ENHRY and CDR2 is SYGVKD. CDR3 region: CAISALAGARTDTQYF. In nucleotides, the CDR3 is TGTGCCATCAGTGCTCTAGCGGGAGCTCGGACAGATACGCAGTATTTT.

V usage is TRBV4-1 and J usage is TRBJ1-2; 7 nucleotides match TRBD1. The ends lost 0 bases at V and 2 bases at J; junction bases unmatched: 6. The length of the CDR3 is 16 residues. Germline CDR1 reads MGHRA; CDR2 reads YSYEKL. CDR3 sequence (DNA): TGCGCCAGCAGCCAAGAATCCGGGACAGTAAACTATGGCTACACCTTC. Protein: CASSQESGTVNYGYTF.

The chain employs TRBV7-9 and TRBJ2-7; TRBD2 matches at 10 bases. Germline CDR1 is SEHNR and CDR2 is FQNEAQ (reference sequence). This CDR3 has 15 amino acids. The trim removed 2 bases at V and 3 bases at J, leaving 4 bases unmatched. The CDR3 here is CASSLQSSGSYEQYF. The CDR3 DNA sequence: TGTGCCAGCAGCTTACAGTCTAGCGGGAGCTACGAGCAGTACTTC.

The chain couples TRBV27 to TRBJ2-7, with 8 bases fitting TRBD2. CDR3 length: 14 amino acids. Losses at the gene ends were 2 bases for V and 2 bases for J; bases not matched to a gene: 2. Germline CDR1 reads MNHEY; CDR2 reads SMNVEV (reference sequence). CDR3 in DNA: TGTGCCAGCAGTTTAAGCGGGGGAACCTACGAGCAGTACTTC. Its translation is CASSLSGGTYEQYF.